The clone carrying this T cell receptor beta chain was recorded at least ten times. The antigen remains unidentified. It was RNA transcripts that yielded the amplified TCR beta CDR3 regions. TCR CDR3 regions were first amplified by RT-PCR with HTBI primers. TCRdb recomputed calls from the multiplex PCR reads with MiXCR, one row per CDR3 protein. The table has roughly 560,000 distinct CDR3 sequences, 14% to 15% seen once; the top ten hold approximately 4.3%. CDR3 length equals 13 residues. Germline CDR1 MNHEY, CDR2 SMNVEV (reference sequence). With 1 base removed from V and 11 bases from J, the gap between germline ends came to 15 bases. The data were taken from a study of T cells in Graves' hyperthyroidism and ophthalmopathy. Background on the study: Peripheral blood was acquired at first diagnosis, ahead of any therapy whatsoever. Study-level points and caveats: Blood held most thyroid clonotypes expanded above 0.001 frequency.

The chain joins TRBV27 to TRBJ2-7; D assignment may be TRBD1 or TRBD2 (5 bases each). Sample: blood. This clonotype was sampled from a woman between 35 and 50 years old with Graves' ophthalmopathy. CDR3 sequence: CASSLLTSGTKYF. CDR3 nucleotide sequence: TGTGCCAGCAGTTTATTAACTTCCGGGACGAAGTACTTC.